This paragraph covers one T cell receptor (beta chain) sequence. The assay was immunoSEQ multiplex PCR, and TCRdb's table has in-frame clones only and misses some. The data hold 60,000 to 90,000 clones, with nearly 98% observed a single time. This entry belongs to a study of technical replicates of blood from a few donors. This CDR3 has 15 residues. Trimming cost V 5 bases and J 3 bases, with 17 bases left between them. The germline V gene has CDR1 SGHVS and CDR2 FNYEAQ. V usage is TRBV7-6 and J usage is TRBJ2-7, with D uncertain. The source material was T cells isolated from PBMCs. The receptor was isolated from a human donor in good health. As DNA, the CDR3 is TGTGCCAGCAGCCCCGGTAGGAGTCCTAACTACGAGCAGTACTTC. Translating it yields CASSPGRSPNYEQYF. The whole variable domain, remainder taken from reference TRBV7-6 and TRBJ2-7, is GAGVSQSPRYKVTKRGQDVALRCDPISGHVSLYWYRQALGQGPEFLTYFNYEAQQDKSGLPNDRFSAERPEGSISTLTIQRTEQRDSAMYRCASSPGRSPNYEQYFGPGTRLTVT.